This T cell receptor beta chain was identified in a study of regulatory dendritic cells for organ transplantation. Broader study findings: Of resting T cell subsets, memory CD8+ had the most alloreactive clonotypes.

On this clone itself: As yet, its antigen is unknown.

The CDR3 runs to 15 residues. Germline trimming cut 4 bases from V and 1 base from J; bases unmatched to any gene: 6. CDR1 is MNHEY, CDR2 SMNVEV, per germline (reference sequence). Some clones are missing from TCRdb's copy, which holds only in-frame ones; the method was immunoSEQ multiplex PCR. Of 35,000 to 40,000 clones listed, about nine tenths were seen once; the top ten hold around 0.12%. J is TRBJ1-1 and V is TRBV27; 7 nucleotides line up with TRBD1. The sequence derives from a human donor in good health. Sequencing was performed on naive CD8+ T cells from blood. Regarding subset: CD45RA+ naive T cells. The CDR3 bases are TGTGCCAGCAGTTGGGCCGGGACAGAGAACACTGAAGCTTTCTTT. It translates to CASSWAGTENTEAFF.